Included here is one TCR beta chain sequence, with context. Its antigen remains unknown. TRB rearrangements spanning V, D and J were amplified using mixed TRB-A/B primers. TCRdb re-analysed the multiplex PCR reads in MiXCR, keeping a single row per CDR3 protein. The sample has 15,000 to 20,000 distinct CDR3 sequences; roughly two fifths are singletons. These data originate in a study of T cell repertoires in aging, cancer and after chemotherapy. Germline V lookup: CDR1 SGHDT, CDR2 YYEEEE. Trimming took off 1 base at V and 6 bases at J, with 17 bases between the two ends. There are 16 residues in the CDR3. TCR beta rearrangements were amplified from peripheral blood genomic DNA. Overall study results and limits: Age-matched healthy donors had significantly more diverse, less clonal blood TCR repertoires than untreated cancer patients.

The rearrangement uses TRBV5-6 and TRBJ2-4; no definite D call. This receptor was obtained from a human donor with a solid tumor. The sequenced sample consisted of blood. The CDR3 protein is CASSLKHPAPLNIQYF. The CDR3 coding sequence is TGTGCCAGCAGCTTGAAACACCCCGCCCCCCTAAACATTCAGTACTTC.